This is a list of T cell receptor beta chains from one sample in a study of T cell responses to AZD1222 COVID-19 vaccine. The repertoire was sequenced with immunoSEQ multiplex PCR; TCRdb's copy has only in-frame clones and lacks some. The top ten clones hold around 1.8% of a sample with 140,000 or so clones, roughly 92% of them seen once. This specimen was peripheral blood, taken on day 0 of AZD1222 vaccination. Receptors originate from an adult in good health. The CDR3 runs from the conserved cysteine through the conserved F or W. Fields, in order: D gene, J gene, clone size, V gene, CDR3 DNA, CDR3 protein. D genes are given only for firm matches. Only some rows state a clone size, as once, few, many or a class for expanded clones.

.	TRBJ2-2	once	TRBV5-4	TGTGCCAGCAGCCGACGGGAAGGGTACACCGGGGAGCTGTTTTTT	CASSRREGYTGELFF
.	TRBJ2-2	.	TRBV4-2	TGTGCCAGCAGCCCTGCCCTAGACGAGGTAACGACCGGGGAGCTGTTTTTT	CASSPALDEVTTGELFF
TRBD1	TRBJ1-1	.	TRBV6-2/TRBV6-3	TGTGCCAGCAGTTACTCGAGGACAGGGATGACTGAAGCTTTCTTT	CASSYSRTGMTEAFF
.	TRBJ1-1	.	TRBV6-5	TGTGCCAGTCCCGATCGGGGGCTTAACACTGAAGCTTTCTTT	CASPDRGLNTEAFF
.	TRBJ2-3	once	TRBV2	TGTGCCAGCAGCCTTGGCCCCCCAGATACGCAGTATTTT	CASSLGPPDTQYF
.	TRBJ2-1	.	TRBV12-5	TGTGCTAGCTCCCTCCGGACAGGAGGGTTATACAATGAGCAGTTCTTC	CASSLRTGGLYNEQFF
.	TRBJ1-2	.	TRBV5-6	TGTGCCAGCAGCTTCGAACCTGTTTTCCCCAATGGCTACACCTTC	CASSFEPVFPNGYTF
.	TRBJ1-2	.	TRBV2	TGTGCCAGCCCCCGACCCGGGGGGGCCCCGGGGTTCTTAGCTAACTATGGCTACACCTTC	CASPRPGGAPGFLANYGYTF
.	TRBJ1-6	.	TRBV2	TGTGCCAGCAGTGAAGAGGTTTCTATCCTCCACTTT	CASSEEVSILHF
TRBD2	TRBJ2-3	.	TRBV5-4	TGTGCCAGCAGCTTGGCCCAAGGTAGCGGGAGTCTCACAGATACGCAGTATTTT	CASSLAQGSGSLTDTQYF
TRBD2	TRBJ2-7	.	TRBV11-2	TGTGCCAGCAGCCTTAGCGGGAGGGCCTTCTACGAGCAGTACTTC	CASSLSGRAFYEQYF
TRBD2	TRBJ2-5	.	TRBV9	TGTGCCAGCAGCGTAGATCCTGGCGGGAGGGGGGAGACCCAGTACTTC	CASSVDPGGRGETQYF
.	TRBJ1-2	once	TRBV6-4	TGTGCCAGCAGTGACTCGAAGGACGGTAACTATGGCTACACCTTC	CASSDSKDGNYGYTF
.	TRBJ2-3	.	TRBV5-4	TGTGCCAGCAGCTTAAGTGGGGCTAGTTTCAGCACAGATACGCAGTATTTT	CASSLSGASFSTDTQYF
.	TRBJ1-2	once	TRBV2	TGTGCCAGCAGCGAACAGGGCGGCGGCTACACCTTC	CASSEQGGGYTF
TRBD2	TRBJ2-1	.	TRBV5-6	TGTGCCAGCAGCTTGGCGGCGGGGGGGTTCTACAATGAGCAGTTCTTC	CASSLAAGGFYNEQFF
.	TRBJ1-5	.	TRBV6-6	TGTGCCAGCAGCCTCAGAAGCAATCAGCCCCAGCATTTT	CASSLRSNQPQHF
.	TRBJ2-1	few	TRBV7-3	TGTGCCAGCAGCTTAAGCCTAGCTGGCTACAATGAGCAGTTCTTC	CASSLSLAGYNEQFF
TRBD1	TRBJ1-6	.	TRBV27	TGTGCCAGCAGTCCACTACAGGGGTGGCAGTCACCCCTCCACTTT	CASSPLQGWQSPLHF
.	TRBJ2-7	.	TRBV2	TGTGCCAGCAAGGCGAGTAGGGGTTCCTACGAGCAGTACTTC	CASKASRGSYEQYF
TRBD1	TRBJ1-5	.	TRBV3-1/TRBV3-2	TGTGCCAGCAGCCCCAGGGGGGGCCAGCCCCAGCATTTT	CASSPRGGQPQHF
TRBD2	TRBJ2-7	.	TRBV10-3	TGTGCCATTTCTCGGACTAGCGGATCCTACGAGCAGTACTTC	CAISRTSGSYEQYF
TRBD2	TRBJ2-3	.	TRBV11-2	TGTGCCAGCAGCTTCCCGACTAGCGGGAGGGCCAGGGGAGCAGATACGCAGTATTTT	CASSFPTSGRARGADTQYF
TRBD2	TRBJ2-7	.	TRBV3-1/TRBV3-2	TGTGCCAGCAGCCAAGAAGGACTAGCGCGGTACGAGCAGTACTTC	CASSQEGLARYEQYF
.	TRBJ2-7	.	TRBV2	TGTGCCAGCAGTGACGCGGGGTTAAAGGGCTACGAGCAGTACTTC	CASSDAGLKGYEQYF
.	TRBJ2-1	.	TRBV2	TGTGCCAGCAGTGTTGTGGTAAGCTCCTACAATGAGCAGTTCTTC	CASSVVVSSYNEQFF
.	TRBJ2-4	.	TRBV25-1	TGTGCCAGCAGTGAAACAGGGACAAACATTCAGTACTTC	CASSETGTNIQYF
TRBD2	TRBJ2-3	.	TRBV5-1	TGCGCCAGCGGGACTAGCGGGAGTACAGATACGCAGTATTTT	CASGTSGSTDTQYF
TRBD2	TRBJ2-3	.	TRBV19	TGTGCCAGTAGTATGCGGCGGGAGGTCGTGGATACGCAGTATTTT	CASSMRREVVDTQYF
.	TRBJ2-7	.	TRBV18	TGTGCCAGCTCACCCCCCCCGGGGGCAGGCACCTACGAGCAGTACTTC	CASSPPPGAGTYEQYF
.	TRBJ1-3	once	TRBV7-9	TGTGCCAGCAGCTCCGTGAGCTCTGGAAACACCATATATTTT	CASSSVSSGNTIYF
.	TRBJ1-2	.	TRBV5-1	TGCGCCAGCAGCTTGGGGGGGACGGATTCTAGCTACACCTTC	CASSLGGTDSSYTF
.	TRBJ1-1	.	TRBV11-3	TGTGCCAGCAGCAGTGGGAACACTGAAGCTTTCTTT	CASSSGNTEAFF
.	TRBJ2-7	few	TRBV5-4	TGTGCCAGCAGCTCTCGGTGGGACAACTACGAGCAGTACTTC	CASSSRWDNYEQYF
.	TRBJ2-1	few	TRBV9	TGTGCCAGCAGCGTAGACGGCGGTTCCTACAATGAGCAGTTCTTC	CASSVDGGSYNEQFF
TRBD1	TRBJ1-6	.	TRBV5-1	TGCGCCAGCAGCTTGCGTGGACAGGCGAGTAATTCACCCCTCCACTTT	CASSLRGQASNSPLHF
TRBD1	TRBJ1-2	.	TRBV28	TGTGCCAGCAGTTTATTAGACAGGGCCCATGGCTACACCTTC	CASSLLDRAHGYTF
.	TRBJ2-1	.	TRBV19	TGTGCCAGTAGTCCGCAGGGACTGATCAATGAGCAGTTCTTC	CASSPQGLINEQFF
TRBD1	TRBJ1-1	.	TRBV11-2	TGTGCCACCTCGTATGATGGGACAGGCCGAGGGGACACTGAAGCTTTCTTT	CATSYDGTGRGDTEAFF
.	TRBJ2-7	.	TRBV12-5	TGTGCTAGTGGTACCTGGCCTATGACCGCCGAGCAGTACTTC	CASGTWPMTAEQYF
.	TRBJ2-7	.	TRBV3-1/TRBV3-2	TGTGCCAGCAGCCAAGATACCTACGAGCAGTACTTC	CASSQDTYEQYF
.	TRBJ2-6	.	TRBV18	TGTGCCAGCTCTCCAGGATCCCCTCTCTCTGGGGCCAACGTCCTGACTTTC	CASSPGSPLSGANVLTF
.	TRBJ1-1	.	TRBV27	TGTGCCAGCAGTTTATACCGCGGCGGCACTGAAGCTTTCTTT	CASSLYRGGTEAFF
.	TRBJ1-6	.	TRBV9	TGTGCCAGCAGCTTCGCGGGGGACAATTCACCCCTCCACTTT	CASSFAGDNSPLHF
.	TRBJ2-1	.	TRBV4-2	TGTGCCAGCAGCCAAGAGTCTACATTACACTATGAGCAGTTCTTC	CASSQESTLHYEQFF
TRBD1	TRBJ1-1	.	TRBV6-5	TGTGCCAGCAGTACCCGGACAGGGATCAGGACTGAAGCTTTCTTT	CASSTRTGIRTEAFF
TRBD1	TRBJ1-5	few	TRBV6-2/TRBV6-3	TGTGCCAGCAGTTACGCCGGGACAGGGGTTCATCAGCCCCAGCATTTT	CASSYAGTGVHQPQHF
TRBD1	TRBJ2-7	.	TRBV27	TGTGCCAGCAGTTCCCGGGACAGGGGCTACGAGCAGTACTTC	CASSSRDRGYEQYF
.	TRBJ2-2	.	TRBV19	TGTGCCAGTCAGGGGGGGGTAACCACCGGGGAGCTGTTTTTT	CASQGGVTTGELFF
TRBD2	TRBJ2-3	.	TRBV10-3	TGTGCCATCAGTCGAGCGCTAGCGGGAAATGCAGATACGCAGTATTTT	CAISRALAGNADTQYF
.	TRBJ2-1	few	TRBV9	TGTGCCAGCAGCGCCCAACTAGCTACTCAGCAGTTCTTC	CASSAQLATQQFF
TRBD2	TRBJ2-1	once	TRBV9	TGTGCCAGCAGCGTAGGGGCTAGCGGACTCAATGAGCAGTTCTTC	CASSVGASGLNEQFF
.	TRBJ2-1	.	TRBV6-5	TGTGCCAGCAGGGCTCCGGGTGTTAATGAGCAGTTCTTC	CASRAPGVNEQFF
.	TRBJ1-5	.	TRBV5-4	TGTGCCAGCAGCTCGGATCCCCAGCAGCCCCAGCATTTT	CASSSDPQQPQHF
.	TRBJ1-6	once	TRBV27	TGTGCCAGCAGTCCGTTCTTCGGGGGGGGCTATAATTCACCCCTCCACTTT	CASSPFFGGGYNSPLHF
TRBD2	TRBJ2-1	once	TRBV4-1	TGCGCCAGCAGCCACCAGTTAGCGGGAGGGTTGACTTCCTACAATGAGCAGTTCTTC	CASSHQLAGGLTSYNEQFF